This T cell receptor (beta chain) emerged from a study of cytotoxic CD8 clonotypes in ibrutinib-treated CLL. Study-level background: Patient counts were some 11 relapsed/refractory, more than 14 treatment-naive and some 17 IGHV unmutated. Among patients, roughly 25 responded partially and 2 completely; approximately 15 then stayed remitted and roughly 12 progressed after median roughly 73 months.

The intended depth for sequencing was 1 in 200,000 to 1 in 1 million T cells. TCRdb's table, derived via immunoSEQ multiplex PCR, lists solely in-frame clones and lacks some. The table shows roughly 180,000 clones, with 72% occurring only once. Notes on this clone: What it binds is not known.

V was pared by 2 bases and J by 10 bases, with 29 bases between. The CDR3 is 18 amino acids. CDR1 and CDR2 from the germline V gene are SGHVS and FQNEAQ. Study-level results: At baseline, clonality was higher than in age-matched healthy donors and correlated with CD8+ counts.

The clonotype was recovered from a human donor with chronic lymphocytic leukemia. Material: PBMCs, obtained after 24 months of ibrutinib treatment. The chain recombines TRBV7-8 with TRBJ1-1, with D maybe TRBD1 (5 bases). CDR3 in amino acids: CASSLQGLIFGVSVRAFF. Written as DNA, the CDR3 is TGTGCCAGCAGCTTACAGGGATTGATTTTTGGAGTGTCGGTACGAGCTTTCTTT.